The sequence of this T cell receptor (beta chain) was determined in a study of blood T cell repertoires in COVID-19. The germline V gene has CDR1 MNHNS and CDR2 SASEGT. The CDR3 extends over 15 amino acids. Trimming left V 3 bases short and J 4 bases short, with 12 bases between. The table came from immunoSEQ multiplex PCR; TCRdb's copy has only in-frame clones and leaves some out. The data hold about 160,000 clones, with approximately 77% observed a single time. This clone was recorded a few times. The sequence was obtained from a man aged 60 to 69 who had recovered from COVID-19. Material: PBMCs or T cells enriched from blood (not recorded which). The rearrangement joins TRBV6-1 to TRBJ2-2; TRBD1 might be the D (6 bases). CDR3 protein: CASSDHRVITGELFF. The CDR3 nucleotides read TGTGCCAGCAGTGATCACAGGGTAATCACCGGGGAGCTGTTTTTT.